This T cell receptor beta chain was found in a study of T cell responses to AZD1222 COVID-19 vaccine. Comment on this clone: Its cognate antigen is unknown.

This CDR3 is 16 amino acids long. Germline loops: CDR1 MDHEN, CDR2 SYDVKM. Trimming cost V 8 bases and J 3 bases, with 22 bases left between them. Profiled with immunoSEQ multiplex PCR; TCRdb holds only in-frame clones, not every one. The sample carries around 100,000 clones, approximately 87% recorded once. Study results and limitations: Repertoires were obtained solely post-peak T cell response. CD4 TCRs covered the whole spike, strongest at regions 160-218 and 743-854. Nearly half of spike-specific TCRs reportedly target unmutated variant regions. Spike-specific TCR repertoires showed rising breadth and depth after two AZD1222 doses.

This sequence originates from an adult in good health. The input for sequencing was peripheral blood, taken on day 0 of AZD1222 vaccination. The gene calls are TRBV28 and TRBJ1-2; D may be TRBD1 (5 bases). The CDR3 reads CASCLSLGRVDYGYTF. The DNA of the CDR3 is TGTGCCAGCTGCTTATCCTTGGGGCGGGTTGACTATGGCTACACCTTC.